The 14 T cell receptor beta chains in this list originate from one sample, sequenced in a study of T cell responses to AZD1222 COVID-19 vaccine. Using immunoSEQ multiplex PCR, the repertoire was profiled, and TCRdb retains in-frame clones only, with some absent. The sample shows fewer than 200,000 clones, around nine tenths of them seen only once. The sequencing here drew on peripheral blood, taken 28 days after the second AZD1222 dose. These receptors were taken from an adult who received the AZD1222 COVID-19 vaccine.

The chain employs TRBV10-2 and TRBJ2-2; D not resolved. Germline V CDR1 and CDR2: WSHSY, SAAADI. V lost 7 bases and J lost 6, with 6 bases in between. The CDR3 is made up of 11 amino acids. In nucleotides, the CDR3 is TGCGCCAGCATTGGCCCCGGGGAGCTGTTTTTT. It translates to CASIGPGELFF.

The rearrangement uses TRBV13 and TRBJ2-7, with D possibly matching TRBD2 (5 bases). Germline CDR1 PRHDT, CDR2 FYEKMQ (reference sequence). The CDR3 length is 13 residues. V shed 5 bases and J shed 7 bases, with 15 bases lying between them. The CDR3 region is CASSPPTRDEQYF. The CDR3, as DNA: TGTGCCAGCAGCCCCCCCACTAGAGATGAGCAGTACTTC.

The rearrangement joins TRBV12-5 to TRBJ1-4; maybe TRBD1 (5 bases). The germline CDR1 and CDR2 sequences are LGHNT and FRNRAP. The CDR3 covers 19 residues. V lost 0 bases and J 0 bases, leaving 17 bases between the germline ends. Here the CDR3 reads CASGLVQVSVAATNEKLFF. The CDR3 region has the DNA TGTGCTAGTGGTTTGGTACAGGTCTCTGTAGCCGCAACTAATGAAAAACTGTTTTTT. The whole variable domain, remainder taken from reference TRBV12-5 and TRBJ1-4, is DARVTQTPRHKVTEMGQEVTMRCQPILGHNTVFWYRQTMMQGLELLAYFRNRAPLDDSGMPKDRFSAEMPDATLATLKIQPSEPRDSAVYFCASGLVQVSVAATNEKLFFGSGTQLSVL.

This clone was seen just once. The chain uses TRBV6-4 and TRBJ1-2, with 8 bases that match TRBD1. CDR3 length: 14 amino acids. With 5 bases clipped from V and 8 bases from J, the junction kept 10 bases outside the gene matches. Germline CDR1 and CDR2: MRHNA and SNTAGT. CDR3 sequence (DNA): TGTGCCAGCAGTCAAACTCAGGGGGCTCGGGGCTACACCTTC. Translation gives CASSQTQGARGYTF.

The chain recombines TRBV29-1 with TRBJ2-2; no clear D gene. The CDR3 has 13 amino acids. Germline V CDR1 and CDR2: SQVTM, ANQGSEA. With 6 bases removed from V and 1 base from J, the gap between germline ends came to 9 bases. The CDR3 DNA sequence: TGCAGCGTCGGGTCACAGAACACCGGGGAGCTGTTTTTT. Amino acid sequence: CSVGSQNTGELFF.

CDR3 loop: CASRLRSQETQYF. CDR3 nucleotide sequence: TGCGCCAGCAGGCTACGCAGCCAAGAGACCCAGTACTTC. The V call is TRBV5-1, the J call TRBJ2-5; no clear D. Trimming stripped 5 bases from V and 1 base from J, with 9 bases between. This CDR3 region has 13 residues. Germline V CDR1 and CDR2: SGHRS, YFSETQ.

This CDR3 is CASSLLLGRGQETQYF. CDR3 bases: TGTGCCAGCAGCTTACTATTGGGCAGAGGTCAAGAGACCCAGTACTTC. The chain recombines TRBV11-2 with TRBJ2-5; unclear D gene. V lost 2 bases and J lost 2, with 15 bases in between. Germline CDR1 SGHAT, CDR2 FQNNGV. The CDR3 spans 16 residues.

This chain joins TRBV19 and TRBJ1-1; D is perhaps TRBD1 (5 bases). The CDR3 runs 17 residues. Germline loops: CDR1 LNHDA, CDR2 SQIVND (reference sequence). V lost 4 bases and J lost 1, with 19 bases in between. CDR3 in amino acids: CASSSGARLLRNTEAFF. CDR3 in DNA: TGTGCCAGTAGTAGTGGGGCCCGTCTTTTACGGAACACTGAAGCTTTCTTT.

This clone was observed a single time. The gene calls are TRBV11-2 and TRBJ1-6; possibly TRBD1 for D (5 bases). V dropped 0 bases and J dropped 7 bases, with 7 bases sitting between them. The germline V gene encodes CDR1 SGHAT and CDR2 FQNNGV. The CDR3 length is 14 residues. The CDR3 DNA reads as TGTGCCAGCAGCTTAGAGACAGAGAATTCACCCCTCCACTTT. It yields the protein CASSLETENSPLHF.

The chain has TRBV7-8 and TRBJ2-7; D perhaps matches TRBD2 (5 bases). The V gene lost 5 bases and the J gene lost 2 bases, with 19 bases spanning the gap. CDR1 SGHVS and CDR2 FQNEAQ come from the germline V gene. The CDR3 consists of 16 residues. The CDR3 bases are TGTGCCAGCAGCCCTGGGCTCCCGGGAAGCCCCTACGAGCAGTACTTC. It specifies CASSPGLPGSPYEQYF.

The chain is built from TRBV7-2 and TRBJ1-1; no clear D gene. Germline CDR1 and CDR2: SGHTA and FQGNSA. This CDR3 contains 16 residues. V dropped 0 bases and J dropped 0 bases, with 11 bases sitting between them. The CDR3 is CASSLAVGFMNTEAFF. CDR3 nucleotides: TGTGCCAGCAGCTTAGCGGTGGGGTTTATGAACACTGAAGCTTTCTTT.

The chain has TRBV19 and TRBJ1-2; tentative D call: TRBD1 (6 bases). Germline assignment: CDR1 LNHDA and CDR2 SQIVND (reference sequence). This CDR3 spans 12 amino acids. Trimming took off 11 bases at V and 2 bases at J, with 12 bases between the two ends. This CDR3 reads CAGGTRNYGYTF. Here the CDR3 DNA reads TGTGCCGGGGGGACAAGAAACTATGGCTACACCTTC.

J is TRBJ2-7 and V is TRBV28; D not resolved. The CDR3 runs to 16 residues. V was trimmed by 4 bases and J by 0 bases, leaving 16 bases between them. CDR1 MDHEN and CDR2 SYDVKM come from the germline V gene. The chain's CDR3 is CASSWSFLERSYEQYF. In DNA, the CDR3 is TGTGCCAGCAGTTGGTCTTTTTTGGAGCGCTCCTACGAGCAGTACTTC.

This clone was detected once. CDR3 bases: TGTGCCAGCAGCTTCCTGACAGCAATGAACACTGAAGCTTTCTTT. As protein: CASSFLTAMNTEAFF. The chain uses TRBV11-2 and TRBJ1-1; TRBD1 is a possible D gene (5 bases). The V and J ends lost 3 bases and 0 bases respectively, with 11 bases between them. This CDR3 is 15 amino acids long. CDR1 is SGHAT, CDR2 FQNNGV, per germline.